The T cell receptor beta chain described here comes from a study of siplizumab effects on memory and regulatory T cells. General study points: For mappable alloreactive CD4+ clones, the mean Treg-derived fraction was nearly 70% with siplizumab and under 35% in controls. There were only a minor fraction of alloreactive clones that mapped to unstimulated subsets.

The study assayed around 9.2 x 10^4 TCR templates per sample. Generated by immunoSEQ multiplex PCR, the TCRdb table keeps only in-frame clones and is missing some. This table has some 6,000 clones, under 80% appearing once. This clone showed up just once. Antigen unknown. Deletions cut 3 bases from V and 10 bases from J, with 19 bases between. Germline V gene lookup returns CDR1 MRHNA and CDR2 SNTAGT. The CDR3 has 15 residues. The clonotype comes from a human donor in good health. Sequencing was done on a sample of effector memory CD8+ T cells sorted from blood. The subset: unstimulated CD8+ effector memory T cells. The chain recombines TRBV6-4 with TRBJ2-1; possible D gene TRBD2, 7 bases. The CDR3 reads CASSEGGGLTGEQFF. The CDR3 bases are TGTGCCAGCAGTGAAGGGGGGGGTCTAACGGGAGAGCAGTTCTTC.